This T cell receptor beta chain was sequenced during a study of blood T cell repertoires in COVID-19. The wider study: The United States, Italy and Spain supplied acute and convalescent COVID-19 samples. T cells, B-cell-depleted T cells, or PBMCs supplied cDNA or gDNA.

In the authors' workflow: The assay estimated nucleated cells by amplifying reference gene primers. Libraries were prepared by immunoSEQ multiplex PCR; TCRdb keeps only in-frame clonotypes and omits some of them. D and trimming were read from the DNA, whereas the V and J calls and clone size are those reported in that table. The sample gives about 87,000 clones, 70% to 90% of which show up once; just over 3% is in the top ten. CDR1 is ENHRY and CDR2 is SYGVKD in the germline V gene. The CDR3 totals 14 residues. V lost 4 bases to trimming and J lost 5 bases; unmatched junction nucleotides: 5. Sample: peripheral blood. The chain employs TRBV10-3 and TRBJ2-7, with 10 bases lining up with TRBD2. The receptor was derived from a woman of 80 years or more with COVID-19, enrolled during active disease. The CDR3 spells CAISGSSGGHEQYF. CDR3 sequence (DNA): TGTGCCATCAGTGGTTCTAGCGGGGGCCACGAGCAGTACTTC.